This T cell receptor (beta chain) was found in a study of STAT5B mutations in CD4+ large granular lymphocyte leukemia. TCRdb keeps only in-frame clones here, not all; method: immunoSEQ multiplex PCR. The data contain some 51,000 clones, 65% to 85% of them singletons. Points on this clone: Antigen specificity is unknown.

Study results and limitations: The CD4+ versus CD8+ T-LGLL clonality difference may reflect limited sample size.

Germline-derived CDR1 and CDR2 are SGHAT and FQDESV (reference sequence). The CDR3 length is 15 residues. V shed 2 bases and J shed 6 bases, with 15 bases lying between them. The sequence derives from a human donor in good health. The sequencing input was CD4+ T cells from blood buffy coats. V is TRBV11-1 and J is TRBJ2-3; D is possibly TRBD2 (6 bases). CDR3 residues: CASSLPGTGVDTQYF. Written as DNA, the CDR3 is TGTGCCAGCAGCTTACCCGGGACTGGGGTGGATACGCAGTATTTT.